This T cell receptor beta chain was recorded in a study of T-cell reconstitution after alpha-beta-depleted transplantation in children. J gave up 0 bases and V 4 bases, and 10 bases lay outside the gene matches. The germline CDR1 and CDR2 sequences are SGHAT and FQDESV (reference sequence). This CDR3 has 19 residues. The table lists this clonotype with many counts. Preparation of the TCRbeta library involved a method that used unique molecular identifiers. TCRdb used MiXCR to reprocess the PCR reads, holding one entry per CDR3 protein. This repertoire shows 45,000 to 55,000 distinct CDR3 sequences, around 9% found once; its top ten account for 27%.

The material sequenced was PBMCs, mostly from graft donor cells, taken 60 days after TCRalphabeta/CD19-depleted stem cell transplant. The sequence was collected from a male patient aged 2 to 10 who had a stem cell transplant for chronic granulomatous disease, so the T cells may come from the graft donor. The chain recombines TRBV11-1 with TRBJ2-1, with TRBD2 identical over 12 bases. The CDR3: CASSSTTSGRGGSYNEQFF. The CDR3 coding sequence is TGTGCCAGCAGCTCCACGACTAGCGGGAGAGGGGGCTCCTACAATGAGCAGTTCTTC.